This is a list of T cell receptor beta chains from one sample in a study of identifying expanded T cells in peripheral blood. The table came from immunoSEQ multiplex PCR; TCRdb's copy has only in-frame clones and leaves some out. The sample lists approximately 79,000 clones, almost 90% occurring once. The sequencing sample was made of blood. The receptors shown here come from a person aged 18 to 75 in good health. Each CDR3 is given with its conserved first and last residue. The D gene is left open where the match is weak. Clone size appears in some rows only: once, few, many, or a class for an expanded clone.

v_call	d_call	clone_size	j_call	cdr3_aa	cdr3_nt
TRBV6-6	-	-	TRBJ2-6	CASSWTVTGANVLTF	TGTGCCAGCAGCTGGACAGTGACTGGGGCCAACGTCCTGACTTTC
TRBV18	-	-	TRBJ2-7	CASSPSQDLYEQYF	TGTGCCAGCTCACCTTCCCAGGACCTCTACGAGCAGTACTTC
TRBV10-3	TRBD2	-	TRBJ2-5	CATQGGIGSGEVETQYF	TGTGCCACCCAAGGGGGAATTGGTAGCGGGGAGGTCGAGACCCAGTACTTC
TRBV5-4	TRBD2	-	TRBJ2-7	CASSLMVGGSYEQYF	TGTGCCAGCAGCTTAATGGTTGGCGGGAGCTACGAGCAGTACTTC
TRBV6-5	TRBD1	once	TRBJ1-4	CASRAGTGDGGKLFF	TGTGCCAGCAGGGCCGGGACAGGGGATGGTGGAAAACTGTTTTTT
TRBV6-6	-	once	TRBJ1-1	CASSITIRQDTEAFF	TGTGCCAGCAGTATTACCATCAGACAGGACACTGAAGCTTTCTTT
TRBV6-5	-	-	TRBJ1-4	CASSRLLDEKLFF	TGTGCCAGCAGCCGGTTACTGGACGAAAAACTGTTTTTT
TRBV29-1	TRBD1	-	TRBJ2-3	CTVDTDRGIDTQYF	TGCACCGTCGATACGGACAGGGGTATAGATACGCAGTATTTT
TRBV19	-	-	TRBJ1-2	CASSIPNGGYTF	TGTGCCAGTAGTATCCCGAACGGAGGCTACACCTTC
TRBV5-1	-	-	TRBJ2-3	CASSLADYTDTQYF	TGCGCCAGCAGCTTGGCCGACTACACAGATACGCAGTATTTT
TRBV5-1	-	-	TRBJ2-7	CASSLEAGQTYEQYF	TGCGCCAGCAGCTTGGAAGCGGGACAGACCTACGAGCAGTACTTC
TRBV5-1	-	-	TRBJ2-7	CASSRSGDQGGEQYF	TGCGCCAGCAGCCGATCAGGGGACCAAGGGGGGGAGCAGTACTTC
TRBV11-3	-	-	TRBJ2-3	CASSLRNRDTQYF	TGTGCCAGCAGCTTAAGGAACCGGGATACGCAGTATTTT
TRBV5-4	-	-	TRBJ2-7	CASSSGRGTDEQYF	TGTGCCAGCAGCTCGGGCAGGGGAACGGACGAGCAGTACTTC
TRBV2	TRBD1	-	TRBJ2-1	CASSDPNRGPFPPEQFF	TGTGCCAGCAGTGACCCGAACAGGGGGCCGTTCCCTCCTGAGCAGTTCTTC
TRBV27	TRBD1	-	TRBJ1-5	CASSARQGEQPQHF	TGTGCCAGCAGTGCACGACAGGGGGAGCAGCCCCAGCATTTT
TRBV2	TRBD1	-	TRBJ2-5	CASKETGAETQYF	TGTGCCAGCAAAGAGACAGGGGCCGAGACCCAGTACTTC
TRBV10-3	-	-	TRBJ1-1	CAISESTTRGGPGAEAFF	TGTGCCATCAGTGAGTCGACCACGCGGGGGGGCCCAGGTGCTGAAGCTTTCTTT
TRBV5-4	TRBD1	-	TRBJ2-6	CASSRQGGSGANVLTF	TGTGCCAGCAGCCGACAGGGCGGCTCTGGGGCCAACGTCCTGACTTTC
TRBV7-9	-	-	TRBJ1-5	CASSLTGDQPQHF	TGTGCCAGCAGCTTAACAGGAGATCAGCCCCAGCATTTT
TRBV29-1	-	-	TRBJ2-3	CSVSRGNTDTQYF	TGCAGCGTTAGTCGGGGGAACACAGATACGCAGTATTTT
TRBV5-1	TRBD1	-	TRBJ2-5	CASSLAGTGVLREQYF	TGCGCCAGCAGCTTGGCCGGGACAGGGGTCTTGAGGGAGCAGTACTTC
TRBV15	-	-	TRBJ2-1	CATSRDRGYEQFF	TGTGCCACCAGCAGAGATCGGGGCTATGAGCAGTTCTTC
TRBV11-2	-	-	TRBJ1-4	CASSSYHRDEAEKLFF	TGTGCCAGCAGCTCCTACCACAGGGATGAGGCTGAAAAACTGTTTTTT
TRBV5-6	-	once	TRBJ2-1	CASSTGANMEQFF	TGTGCCAGCAGCACGGGGGCAAACATGGAGCAGTTCTTC
TRBV11-3	TRBD2	-	TRBJ2-3	CASSLGLAGGPTDTQYF	TGTGCCAGCAGCTTAGGACTAGCGGGGGGGCCCACAGATACGCAGTATTTT
TRBV7-9	-	-	TRBJ2-1	CASSLSSGGVNEQFF	TGTGCCAGCAGCTTATCTTCCGGCGGAGTCAATGAGCAGTTCTTC
TRBV29-1	-	-	TRBJ1-4	CSVEFGEKLFF	TGCAGCGTTGAATTTGGAGAAAAACTGTTTTTT
TRBV29-1	TRBD1	few	TRBJ2-3	CSGARQGAVTDTQYF	TGCAGCGGAGCCCGACAGGGGGCCGTCACAGATACGCAGTATTTT
TRBV6-7	-	-	TRBJ2-5	CASSYSKAGPFQETQYF	TGTGCCAGCAGTTACTCGAAGGCAGGACCCTTTCAAGAGACCCAGTACTTC
TRBV19	TRBD2	-	TRBJ2-2	CASSIAASGGWVAGELFF	TGTGCCAGTAGTATAGCGGCTAGCGGGGGATGGGTCGCGGGGGAGCTGTTTTTT
TRBV6-4	-	-	TRBJ2-1	CASSAGGQGEQFF	TGTGCCAGCAGTGCGGGGGGACAAGGTGAGCAGTTCTTC
TRBV5-1	TRBD2	-	TRBJ2-5	CASTGRQTQYF	TGCGCCAGCACCGGGAGGCAGACCCAGTACTTC